Following are 30 T cell receptor beta chains from one sample sequenced in a study of regulatory T cells in long-lasting Graves disease. Assembly of TCR beta libraries relied on iRepertoire HTBI primers together with Arm-PCR of CDR3 regions. TCRdb re-analysed the multiplex PCR reads in MiXCR, keeping a single row per CDR3 protein. The sample consists of about 400,000 distinct CDR3 sequences, around 20% of them appearing once. Regarding time point: persistent/refractory GD, antithyroid drugs over 5 years with positive TRAb. Extracted RNA from PBMCs served as the source of the TCR library. The material was peripheral blood mononuclear cells (PBMCs), obtained when the disease was refractory, from a patient treated with antithyroid drugs. These receptor sequences come from a female donor with Graves disease.

This clonotype was observed at least ten times. The chain is built from TRBV19 and TRBJ2-5, with 8 bases identical to TRBD1. V shed 2 bases, J shed 2 bases, and the junction held 4 bases outside the gene matches. The CDR3 totals 15 residues. Germline lookup yields CDR1 LNHDA and CDR2 SQIVND (reference sequence). The CDR3 DNA follows: TGTGCCAGTAGTATAACGGACAGGGTGCAAGAGACCCAGTACTTC. The encoded protein is CASSITDRVQETQYF.

In its sample, this clonotype was seen many times. This chain connects TRBV2 to TRBJ1-2, with D unresolved. The V end was cut by 7 bases, the J end by 2 bases, with 14 bases between. This CDR3 comprises 14 residues. Germline CDR1 reads SNHLY; CDR2 reads FYNNEI. DNA of the CDR3: TGTGCCAGCACCCCAGAAGAGGGCAACTATGGCTACACCTTC. The encoded protein is CASTPEEGNYGYTF.

This clonotype was counted only a few times. This chain uses TRBV7-2 with TRBJ2-2; no definite D call. Germline V CDR1 and CDR2: SGHTA, FQGNSA. This CDR3 is 15 amino acids long. The germline V and J ends were trimmed by 2 bases and 0 bases, with 7 bases remaining between them. Here the CDR3 reads CASSLLRANTGELFF. The CDR3 region has the DNA TGTGCCAGCAGCTTATTGCGCGCGAACACCGGGGAGCTGTTTTTT. The full variable domain, completed using reference TRBV7-2 and TRBJ2-2, is GAGVSQSPSNKVTEKGKDVELRCDPISGHTALYWYRQSLGQGLEFLIYFQGNSAPDKSGLPSDRFSAERTGGSVSTLTIQRTQQEDSAVYLCASSLLRANTGELFFGEGSRLTVL.

This chain uses TRBV14 with TRBJ1-2; D call uncertain. V was cut by 4 bases and J by 4 bases, with 13 bases left in between. CDR1 is SGHDN, CDR2 FVKESK, per germline. This CDR3 spans 14 amino acids. The CDR3 DNA follows: TGTGCCAGCAGCCGATCGCCTGGTGCCTATGGCTACACCTTC. This translates into CASSRSPGAYGYTF.

In the case of this clonotype: With a much larger clone just one base away, this may be a read error. The CDR3 region is CASSFRDRDTEAFF. DNA for the CDR3: TGTGCCAGCAGTTTCCGGGACAGAGACACTGAAGCTTTCTTT. The genes are TRBV12-3 or TRBV12-4 and TRBJ1-1; 7 nucleotides align to TRBD1. This CDR3 region has 14 residues. The V and J ends lost 3 bases and 3 bases, in that order; junction bases with no gene match: 4.

This clonotype was seen more than once but under ten times. The chain has TRBV27 and TRBJ2-3; the D gene is possibly TRBD2 (5 bases). The CDR3 runs to 12 residues. Germline V gives CDR1 MNHEY, CDR2 SMNVEV (reference sequence). Trimming removed 8 bases at V and 6 bases at J, with 12 bases between. This CDR3 is CASAGPADTQYF. Written as DNA, the CDR3 is TGTGCCAGCGCGGGCCCTGCTGATACGCAGTATTTT.

V and J are TRBV18 and TRBJ1-1; D remains ambiguous. CDR3 size: 15 residues. V dropped 2 bases and J dropped 11 bases, with 21 bases sitting between them. Germline V gene sequence: CDR1 KGHSH, CDR2 LQKENI. The CDR3 reads CASSPTLQASLGAFF. The CDR3 DNA sequence: TGTGCCAGCTCACCAACTTTGCAGGCCTCCCTGGGGGCTTTCTTT.

This clonotype has a count of ten or more. J is TRBJ2-5 and V is TRBV12-3 or TRBV12-4, with TRBD2 matching over 7 bases. The ends lost 7 bases at V and 4 bases at J; junction bases unmatched: 6. The CDR3 is 13 amino acids. CDR3 amino acids: CASTPGGGETQYF. The CDR3 region has the DNA TGTGCCAGCACTCCTGGGGGGGGAGAGACCCAGTACTTC.

The rearrangement joins TRBV12-3 or TRBV12-4 to TRBJ1-6; perhaps TRBD1 as D (5 bases). V was clipped by 7 bases and J by 6 bases, with 16 bases between them. This CDR3 is 15 amino acids long. CDR3 sequence reads: CASTPPGDSNSPLHF. DNA of the CDR3: TGTGCCAGCACCCCTCCGGGGGATAGTAATTCACCCCTCCACTTT.

This chain joins TRBV7-3 and TRBJ1-5, with D tentatively TRBD1 (5 bases). V was shortened by 3 bases and J by 6 bases, with 18 bases between the two germline ends. This CDR3 has 16 amino acids. Looked up from germline, CDR1 is SGHTA and CDR2 is FQGTGA. The CDR3 is CASSFPSGQGGQPQHF. The CDR3 DNA reads TGTGCCAGCAGCTTCCCGTCGGGGCAGGGAGGTCAGCCCCAGCATTTT.

The V call is TRBV30, the J call TRBJ1-1; D unclear. The CDR3 totals 12 residues. Germline V gene data show CDR1 as GTSNPN and CDR2 as SVGIG (reference sequence). The ends were cut back, 3 bases at V and 4 bases at J, with 9 bases in the middle. CDR3 sequence (DNA): TGTGCCTGGAGGGGGAGGAGCACTGAAGCTTTCTTT. The encoded protein is CAWRGRSTEAFF. Variable domain in full (rest from reference TRBV30 and TRBJ1-1): SQTIHQWPATLVQPVGSPLSLECTVEGTSNPNLYWYRQAAGRGLQLLFYSVGIGQISSEVPQNLSASRPQDRQFILSSKKLLLSDSGFYLCAWRGRSTEAFFGQGTRLTVV.

The chain joins TRBV15 to TRBJ2-7, with D maybe TRBD2 (6 bases). There are 15 residues in the CDR3. In germline, CDR1 is LNHNV, CDR2 YYDKDF (reference sequence). The V end was cut by 3 bases, the J end by 3 bases, with 15 bases between. The CDR3 nucleotides are TGTGCCACCAGCAGTCCCCGGGACTCAAACTACGAGCAGTACTTC. Translated, it gives CATSSPRDSNYEQYF.

This clonotype was picked up a small number of times. This sequence may be a read error, since a much larger clone differs from it by one base. J is TRBJ2-7 and V is TRBV6-1; a possible D gene is TRBD2 (5 bases). Germline V gene sequence: CDR1 MNHNS, CDR2 SASEGT. This CDR3 is built from 12 residues. V was pared by 6 bases and J by 4 bases, with 10 bases between. The CDR3 DNA reads as TGTGCCAGCAGACGAGGGATTTACGAGCAGTACTTC. Protein sequence: CASRRGIYEQYF.

With regard to this clonotype: No conserved phenylalanine or tryptophan ends this CDR3, so it is likely a read error. The V gene is TRBV7-9, the J gene TRBJ2-7; 10 nucleotides line up with TRBD1. Trimming cost V 2 bases and J 2 bases; bases outside gene matches: 6. This CDR3 comprises 16 residues. Looked up from germline, CDR1 is SEHNR and CDR2 is FQNEAQ (reference sequence). CDR3 sequence (DNA): TGTGCCAGCAGCTTAAATCCGGGACAGGGGACCTACGAGCAGTACCTC. Its translation: CASSLNPGQGTYEQYL.

Comments on this clonotype: The junction differs from germline at one of its ends, possibly a read error. The genes are TRBV7-9 and TRBJ2-5, with D possibly TRBD2 on 6 matching bases. The CDR3 is 14 amino acids. The germline V gene encodes CDR1 SEHNR and CDR2 FQNEAQ (reference sequence). The CDR3 spells CASILAAVQETQYF. CDR3 nucleotide sequence: TGTGCCAGCATCTTAGCGGCGGTACAAGAGACCCAGTACTTC.

At least ten counts were recorded for this clonotype. The chain couples TRBV6-1 to TRBJ1-2, with D uncertain. Germline assignment: CDR1 MNHNS and CDR2 SASEGT. Trimming removed 4 bases at V and 4 bases at J, with 16 bases between. This CDR3 region has 15 residues. CDR3: CASSGGPDHPYGYTF. Written as DNA, the CDR3 is TGTGCCAGCAGTGGAGGGCCAGACCACCCCTATGGCTACACCTTC.

This clonotype has more than one count but fewer than ten. J is TRBJ2-3 and V is TRBV12-3 or TRBV12-4; D not resolved. Trimming shortened V by 3 bases and J by 1 base, and 8 bases separated the two germline ends. This CDR3 region has 14 residues. The CDR3 DNA reads as TGTGCCAGCAGTTTTTTACGGCGCACAGATACGCAGTATTTT. This codes for CASSFLRRTDTQYF.

This clonotype has just a few counts. The chain links TRBV13 to TRBJ1-1; TRBD1 matches at 9 bases. V trimming: 5 bases; J trimming: 7 bases; junction bases outside the gene matches: 8. The germline CDR1 and CDR2 sequences are PRHDT and FYEKMQ (reference sequence). The CDR3 spans 14 residues. The CDR3 reads CASSPGTGKDEAFF. For the CDR3, the DNA is TGTGCCAGCAGCCCGGGGACAGGGAAGGATGAAGCTTTCTTT.

The chain carries TRBV12-3 or TRBV12-4 and TRBJ2-2; D gene ambiguous. The CDR3 contains 14 residues. V was cut by 6 bases and J by 0 bases, with 8 bases left in between. CDR3 protein: CASRRETNTGELFF. The CDR3 DNA sequence: TGTGCCAGCAGGCGCGAGACGAACACCGGGGAGCTGTTTTTT.

This sequence joins TRBV10-3 and TRBJ2-2; 7 nucleotides match TRBD2. The CDR3 totals 15 residues. The ends lost 10 bases at V and 3 bases at J; junction bases unmatched: 11. CDR1 is ENHRY, CDR2 SYGVKD, per germline. The CDR3 coding sequence is TGTGCCACCTCCGGACTAGGGGTCGACACCGGGGAGCTGTTTTTT. Translation: CATSGLGVDTGELFF.

V is TRBV20-1 and J is TRBJ2-3; 8 bases match TRBD2. CDR1 and CDR2 from the germline V gene are DFQATT and SNEGSKA (reference sequence). This CDR3 is 16 amino acids long. J gave up 2 bases and V 0 bases, and 7 bases lay outside the gene matches. The CDR3 DNA follows: TGCAGTGCTAGAGATGAGCTAGCGGGTACCACAGATACGCAGTATTTT. Translation gives CSARDELAGTTDTQYF.

This clonotype showed up many times. The chain has TRBV20-1 and TRBJ2-5; TRBD1 agrees at 7 bases. From germline, CDR1 is DFQATT and CDR2 SNEGSKA (reference sequence). The J segment lost 5 bases and the V segment lost 2 bases, leaving 5 bases of the junction unmatched. The CDR3 runs to 13 residues. CDR3 amino acids: CSARPTGRETQYF. For the CDR3, the DNA is TGCAGTGCTAGACCGACAGGGCGGGAGACCCAGTACTTC.

V is TRBV5-1 and J is TRBJ1-1; perhaps TRBD1 as D (6 bases). V lost 4 bases, J lost 3 bases, and 19 bases lay in between. Germline V gene data show CDR1 as SGHRS and CDR2 as YFSETQ. This CDR3 spans 16 amino acids. CDR3 sequence (DNA): TGCGCCAGCAGCCCCGGGACATCCCGGGTGGACACTGAAGCTTTCTTT. It is translated as CASSPGTSRVDTEAFF.

This clonotype has at least ten counts. This chain joins TRBV2 and TRBJ1-5; D uncertain. Germline CDR1 is SNHLY and CDR2 is FYNNEI. This CDR3 is built from 13 residues. With 6 bases removed from V and 0 bases from J, the gap between germline ends came to 6 bases. The CDR3 protein is CASRDGSNQPQHF. The CDR3, as DNA: TGTGCCAGCAGAGACGGTAGCAATCAGCCCCAGCATTTT.

This clonotype turned up a few times. The rearrangement joins TRBV4-3 to TRBJ1-4; D is unresolved. CDR1 LGHNA and CDR2 YSLEER come from the germline V gene. Trimming took off 0 bases at V and 0 bases at J, with 5 bases between the two ends. The CDR3 runs 15 residues. The DNA for the CDR3 is TGCGCCAGCAGCCAAGACAGGACAACTAATGAAAAACTGTTTTTT. Encoded protein: CASSQDRTTNEKLFF.

To note about this clonotype: A single base separates this from a much larger clone, so it may be a read error. V gene TRBV12-3 or TRBV12-4 combines with J gene TRBJ1-1; no definite D call. V lost 3 bases and J 0 bases, leaving 8 bases between the germline ends. CDR3 length: 14 amino acids. CDR3 in amino acids: CASSFAGMNTEAFF. The CDR3 DNA follows: TGTGCCAGCAGTTTCGCAGGAATGAACACTGAAGCTTTCTTT.

This clonotype was recorded many times. The chain has TRBV7-2 and TRBJ2-5; D is uncertain. Germline V gene sequence: CDR1 SGHTA, CDR2 FQGNSA. The CDR3 loop spans 15 amino acids. V lost 4 bases to trimming and J lost 5 bases, with 17 bases between them. The CDR3 sequence: CASSSENSYGETQYF. The CDR3 nucleotides read TGTGCCAGCAGCTCGGAAAATTCCTATGGGGAGACCCAGTACTTC.

A few counts support this clonotype. The chain has TRBV5-1 and TRBJ2-6, with TRBD1 as a possible D gene (5 bases). V was trimmed by 0 bases and J by 4 bases, leaving 8 bases between them. Germline CDR1 and CDR2: SGHRS and YFSETQ. This CDR3 is 15 amino acids long. As DNA, the CDR3 is TGCGCCAGCAGCTTGGGGCAGGGCGGGGCCAACGTCCTGACTTTC. This encodes CASSLGQGGANVLTF.

This clonotype was counted at least ten times. This chain joins TRBV2 and TRBJ2-1, with a weak D call TRBD2 (6 bases). This CDR3 is 13 amino acids long. Germline V gene sequence: CDR1 SNHLY, CDR2 FYNNEI. The V end lost 8 bases, the J end lost 4 bases, and 12 bases lay between the germline ends. In DNA form, the CDR3 reads TGTGCCAGCGCCTCCGGGACTTACAATGAGCAGTTCTTC. Translated, it gives CASASGTYNEQFF.

The chain links TRBV7-9 to TRBJ2-2; D is unresolved. In germline, CDR1 is SEHNR, CDR2 FQNEAQ (reference sequence). Between the trimmed V and J ends, which lost 4 bases and 4 bases, there was a span of 10 bases. The CDR3 is 14 amino acids. DNA of the CDR3: TGTGCCAGCAGCTCCTACATGAGCACCGGGGAGCTGTTTTTT. Translated: CASSSYMSTGELFF.